This is a list of T cell receptor beta chains from one sample in a study of CD8+ T cells in alopecia areata. Using immunoSEQ multiplex PCR, the repertoire was profiled, and TCRdb retains in-frame clones only, with some absent. The sample yields approximately 130,000 clones, 45% to 50% seen once. Input material: NKG2D-low CD8+ T cells sorted from blood. The receptors were sampled from a human donor with alopecia areata. Both conserved end residues are part of each CDR3. The D gene is left open where the match is weak. Part of the rows lack a size; the others show once, few, many or a class for expanded clones.

size	V	J	D	DNA	CDR3
once	TRBV4-3	TRBJ1-2	.	TGCGCCAGCAGCCGGGGGGAAGGGGAAAGTGAGAACTACACCTTC	CASSRGEGESENYTF
few	TRBV4-1	TRBJ1-4	.	TGCGCCAGCAGCTACCACACCACAACTAATGAAAAACTGTTTTTT	CASSYHTTTNEKLFF
.	TRBV6-6	TRBJ1-5	.	TGTGCCAGCAGTCCCCGAGGTCAGCCCCAGCATTTT	CASSPRGQPQHF
few	TRBV29-1	TRBJ2-7	TRBD1	TGCAGCGTTGTCGAGGACAGGGAAAATGGGGAGCAGTACTTC	CSVVEDRENGEQYF
.	TRBV27	TRBJ2-1	.	TGTGCCAGCAGCCGTAAGGTCTCCAATGAGCAGTTCTTC	CASSRKVSNEQFF
few	TRBV28	TRBJ2-1	TRBD2	TGTGCCAGCAGTCCACCCCCCGCGGGGGGAATACGTGAGCAGTTCTTC	CASSPPPAGGIREQFF
few	TRBV29-1	TRBJ2-3	TRBD1	TGCAGCGTTGGGACAGGGAGGACAGATACGCAGTATTTT	CSVGTGRTDTQYF
few	TRBV29-1	TRBJ2-2	.	TGCAGCGTTGAGGGGGCCGTCGGGGAGCTGTTTTTT	CSVEGAVGELFF
once	TRBV5-1	TRBJ2-7	.	TGCGCCAGCAGCCGGGCGGGAAACTACGAGCAGTACTTC	CASSRAGNYEQYF
.	TRBV29-1	TRBJ2-2	.	TGCAGCGTTGATCTTTACGGCAACACCGGGGAGCTGTTTTTT	CSVDLYGNTGELFF
few	TRBV30	TRBJ2-5	TRBD2	TGTGCCTGGAGTGCACTAGCGGAAGAGACCCAGTACTTC	CAWSALAEETQYF
few	TRBV29-1	TRBJ2-7	.	TGCAGCGTTGAAGTGGACAACTACGAGCAGTACTTC	CSVEVDNYEQYF
.	TRBV30	TRBJ2-1	TRBD2	TGTGCCTGGACCCCGACTAGCGGAACCTACAATGAGCAGTTCTTC	CAWTPTSGTYNEQFF
.	TRBV9	TRBJ2-5	.	TGTGCCAGCAGCGCCCCACAAGTTGGGTTAGAGGAGACCCAGTACTTC	CASSAPQVGLEETQYF
.	TRBV2	TRBJ2-1	.	TGTGCCAGCCCTAAGGAGACTTCCTACAATGAGCAGTTCTTC	CASPKETSYNEQFF
.	TRBV11-2	TRBJ2-7	.	TGTGCCAGCAGCTTAGATCTCTCCTACGAGCAGTACTTC	CASSLDLSYEQYF
.	TRBV27	TRBJ2-5	.	TGTGCCAGCAGTCACCAAGAGACCCAGTACTTC	CASSHQETQYF
few	TRBV20-1	TRBJ2-7	.	TGCAGTGCTAGCGATGTTAACGAGCAGTACTTC	CSASDVNEQYF
once	TRBV30	TRBJ2-3	.	TGTGCCTGGAGCCTGTCCAAAACAGATACGCAGTATTTT	CAWSLSKTDTQYF
.	TRBV30	TRBJ1-1	.	TGTGCCTGGATGAAGGCGAACACTGAAGCTTTCTTT	CAWMKANTEAFF
.	TRBV20-1	TRBJ2-5	.	TGCAGTGCCCGGACAGAAGAGACCCAGTACTTC	CSARTEETQYF
.	TRBV20-1	TRBJ2-7	.	TGCAGTGCTTACTACGAGCAGTACTTC	CSAYYEQYF
.	TRBV18	TRBJ2-5	.	TGTGCCAGCTCACCTATTAAATCACGGACAGACCAAGAGACCCAGTACTTC	CASSPIKSRTDQETQYF
once	TRBV4-2	TRBJ2-3	.	TGTGCCAGCAGCCAAGACTGGCGAGATACGCAGTATTTT	CASSQDWRDTQYF
.	TRBV5-1	TRBJ1-1	.	TGCGCCAGCAGACAGGGGAACACTGAAGCTTTCTTT	CASRQGNTEAFF
.	TRBV29-1	TRBJ1-2	.	TGCAGCATCCCTGGGCGAAGCGGCTACACCTTC	CSIPGRSGYTF
few	TRBV29-1	TRBJ2-2	TRBD1	TGCAGCGTTGAAGACCCTCATACAGGGGTCGGGGAGCTGTTTTTT	CSVEDPHTGVGELFF
.	TRBV2	TRBJ2-3	TRBD2	TGTGCCAGCAGTGATAACCTAGCGGGGACCACAGATACGCAGTATTTT	CASSDNLAGTTDTQYF
.	TRBV9	TRBJ1-1	.	TGTGCCAGCAGCGAGAACCCCAGGTCTGCTAACACTGAAGCTTTCTTT	CASSENPRSANTEAFF
.	TRBV9	TRBJ2-2	.	TGTGCCAGCAGCGCAGAGGGTACCGGGGAGCTGTTTTTT	CASSAEGTGELFF
few	TRBV7-9	TRBJ2-1	.	TGTGCCAGCAGCTTAGTAGAGGATGAGCAGTTCTTC	CASSLVEDEQFF
.	TRBV27	TRBJ2-1	.	TGTGCCAGCAGTCTAGTCCCCGTTAATGAGCAGTTCTTC	CASSLVPVNEQFF
.	TRBV29-1	TRBJ2-7	.	TGCAGCGTTCCCGGGACGGGTTCCTACGAGCAGTACTTC	CSVPGTGSYEQYF
.	TRBV6-5	TRBJ2-2	.	TGTGCCAGCAGTTTTGGCCTCGACACCGGGGAGCTGTTTTTT	CASSFGLDTGELFF
once	TRBV7-6	TRBJ2-5	.	TGTGCCAGCAGCACCTGGGGAAACCAAGAGACCCAGTACTTC	CASSTWGNQETQYF
.	TRBV29-1	TRBJ1-5	.	TGCAGCGTTTCTAGGGGGGTTAGTCAGCCCCAGCATTTT	CSVSRGVSQPQHF
few	TRBV29-1	TRBJ2-1	TRBD2	TGCAGCGTTGAACCCGGGACTAGCTCCAATGAGCAGTTCTTC	CSVEPGTSSNEQFF
few	TRBV5-4	TRBJ2-7	TRBD2	TGTGCCAGCAGCTTATTCAGGGAGGGCGAGCAGTACTTC	CASSLFREGEQYF